This TCR beta chain is drawn from a study of cytomegalovirus exposure and HLA in healthy donors. As to this clone: Its antigen remains unidentified.

The donors belonged to the approximately 120-subject validation cohort, separate from the 666-subject first cohort. The germline CDR1 and CDR2 sequences are SGHRS and YFSETQ. The CDR3 totals 15 residues. After removal of 4 bases from V and 7 bases from J, the junction contained 11 bases not matched to a gene. Whole-study results and caveats: In vitro data verified a few CMV-associated chains as specific for CMV antigens.

Method: immunoSEQ multiplex PCR; TCRdb's copy keeps in-frame clones and lacks some. The table includes around 70,000 clones, about 95% detected once. The V call is TRBV5-1, the J call TRBJ2-7; 10 nucleotides match TRBD1. Sequencing was performed on PBMCs. This TCR derives from a man aged 18 to 29 in good health and CMV-seronegative. The CDR3 nucleotides are TGCGCCAGCAGCCTCCCGGGACAGGGGTACGGAGAGCAGTACTTC. It specifies CASSLPGQGYGEQYF.